The subject of this entry is one T cell receptor beta chain. As yet, its antigen is unknown. This entry comes from a study of vaccination effects on CD4 cells after COVID-19. Study context: Antigen-specific CD4+ T cell clonotypes were called by their expansion after viral peptide-pool culture in ViraFEST.

The germline V gene encodes CDR1 KGHDR and CDR2 SFDVKD. Trimming stripped 3 bases from V and 1 base from J, with 5 bases between. This CDR3 region has 13 residues. The culture ran for around ten days before CD4+ T cells were isolated. The repertoire was sequenced with immunoSEQ multiplex PCR; TCRdb's copy has only in-frame clones and lacks some. The sample carries approximately 37,000 clones, about four fifths recorded once. The sequencing used CD4+ T cells from PBMCs cultured without peptide, collected before COVID-19 vaccination. This TCR was sampled from a human donor who received a COVID-19 vaccine. The gene calls are TRBV24-1 and TRBJ1-1; no clear D. CDR3 DNA: TGTGCCACCAGTGATACAGAGAACACTGAAGCTTTCTTT. Residues: CATSDTENTEAFF.